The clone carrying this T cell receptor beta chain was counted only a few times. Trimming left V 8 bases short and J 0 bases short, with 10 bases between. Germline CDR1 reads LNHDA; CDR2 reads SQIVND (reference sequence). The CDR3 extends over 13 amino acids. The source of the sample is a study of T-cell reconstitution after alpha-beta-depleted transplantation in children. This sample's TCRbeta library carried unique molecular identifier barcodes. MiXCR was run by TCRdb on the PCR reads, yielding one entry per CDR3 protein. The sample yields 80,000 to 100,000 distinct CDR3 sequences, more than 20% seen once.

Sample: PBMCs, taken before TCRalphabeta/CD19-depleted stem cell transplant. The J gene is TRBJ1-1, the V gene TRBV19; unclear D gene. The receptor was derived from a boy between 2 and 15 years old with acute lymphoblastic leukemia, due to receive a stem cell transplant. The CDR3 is CASRRVMNTEAFF. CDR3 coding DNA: TGTGCCAGTCGCCGGGTTATGAACACTGAAGCTTTCTTT.